This TCR beta chain was retrieved from a study of cytomegalovirus exposure and HLA in healthy donors. Primers included in the PCR were 60 Vbeta and 13 Jbeta primers. Using immunoSEQ multiplex PCR, the repertoire was profiled, and TCRdb retains in-frame clones only, with some absent. The specimen's table records about 130,000 clones. Overall study findings and caveats: Most observed TCR sequences were rare, whereas some public TCRs were detected in many donors. High sensitivity and specificity were reportedly achieved when the classifier diagnosed cytomegalovirus status. CMV serostatus alone was available as immune exposure information.

Points on this clone: Its antigen is undetermined.

Germline V lookup: CDR1 SQVTM, CDR2 ANQGSEA. The V end was cut by 7 bases, the J end by 2 bases, with 14 bases between. There are 13 residues in the CDR3. The chain recombines TRBV29-1 with TRBJ1-1; D remains ambiguous. Input material: PBMCs. The TCR sequence derives from a woman between 40 and 55 years old in good health and CMV-seropositive. CDR3 DNA: TGCAGCGCCCCCGCGATTTCTAACACTGAAGCTTTCTTT. Protein: CSAPAISNTEAFF.